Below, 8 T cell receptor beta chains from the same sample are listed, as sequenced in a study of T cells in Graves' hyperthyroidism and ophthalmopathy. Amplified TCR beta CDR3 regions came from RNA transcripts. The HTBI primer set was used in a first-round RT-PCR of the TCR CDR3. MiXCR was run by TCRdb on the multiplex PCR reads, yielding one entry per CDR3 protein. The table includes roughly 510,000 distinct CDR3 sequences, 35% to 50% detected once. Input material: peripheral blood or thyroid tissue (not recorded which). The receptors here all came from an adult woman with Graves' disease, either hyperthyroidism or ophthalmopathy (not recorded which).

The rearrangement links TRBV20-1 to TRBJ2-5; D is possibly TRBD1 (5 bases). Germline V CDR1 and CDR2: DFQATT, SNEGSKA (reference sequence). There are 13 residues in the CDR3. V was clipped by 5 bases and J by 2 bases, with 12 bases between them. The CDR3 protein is CSARPGRQETQYF. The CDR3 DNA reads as TGCAGTGCTCGCCCAGGGCGGCAAGAGACCCAGTACTTC.

This CDR3 is CASSSPRGGDSPLHF. In nucleotides, the CDR3 is TGTGCCAGCAGTTCCCCCCGAGGTGGGGATTCACCCCTCCACTTT. This chain links TRBV9 with TRBJ1-6; D is uncertain. Looked up from germline, CDR1 is SGDLS and CDR2 is YYNGEE. Deletions cut 5 bases from V and 8 bases from J, with 17 bases between. The length of the CDR3 is 15 residues.

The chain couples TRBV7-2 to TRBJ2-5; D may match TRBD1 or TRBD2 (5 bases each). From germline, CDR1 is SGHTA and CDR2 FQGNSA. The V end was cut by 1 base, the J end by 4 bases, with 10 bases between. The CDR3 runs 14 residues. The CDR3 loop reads CASSLGAGTETQYF. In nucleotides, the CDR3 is TGTGCCAGCAGCTTAGGGGCAGGGACAGAGACCCAGTACTTC.

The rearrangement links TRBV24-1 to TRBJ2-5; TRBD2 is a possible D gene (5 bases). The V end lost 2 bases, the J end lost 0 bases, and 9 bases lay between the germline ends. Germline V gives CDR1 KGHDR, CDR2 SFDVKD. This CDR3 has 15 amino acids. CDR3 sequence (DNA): TGTGCCACCAGTGATTCCGCGGGTTACCAAGAGACCCAGTACTTC. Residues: CATSDSAGYQETQYF.

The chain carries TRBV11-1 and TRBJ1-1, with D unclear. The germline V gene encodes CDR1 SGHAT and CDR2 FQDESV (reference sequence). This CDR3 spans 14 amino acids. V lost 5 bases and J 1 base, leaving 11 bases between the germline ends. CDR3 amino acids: CASSKDAQNTEAFF. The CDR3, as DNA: TGTGCCAGCAGCAAGGACGCCCAGAACACTGAAGCTTTCTTT. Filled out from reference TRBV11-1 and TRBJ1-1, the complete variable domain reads EAEVAQSPRYKITEKSQAVAFWCDPISGHATLYWYRQILGQGPELLVQFQDESVVDDSQLPKDRFSAERLKGVDSTLKIQPAELGDSAMYLCASSKDAQNTEAFFGQGTRLTVV.

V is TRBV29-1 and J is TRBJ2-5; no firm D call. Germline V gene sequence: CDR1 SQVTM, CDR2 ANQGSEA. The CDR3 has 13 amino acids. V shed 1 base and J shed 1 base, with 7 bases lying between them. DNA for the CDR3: TGCAGCGTTGAAGGGGCCACCCAAGAGACCCAGTACTTC. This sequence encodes CSVEGATQETQYF.

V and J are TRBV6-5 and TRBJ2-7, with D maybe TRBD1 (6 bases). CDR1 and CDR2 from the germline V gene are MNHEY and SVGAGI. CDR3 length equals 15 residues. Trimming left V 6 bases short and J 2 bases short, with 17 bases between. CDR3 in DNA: TGTGCCAGCAGGATCACGGGACACTACGCCTACGAGCAGTACTTC. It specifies CASRITGHYAYEQYF.

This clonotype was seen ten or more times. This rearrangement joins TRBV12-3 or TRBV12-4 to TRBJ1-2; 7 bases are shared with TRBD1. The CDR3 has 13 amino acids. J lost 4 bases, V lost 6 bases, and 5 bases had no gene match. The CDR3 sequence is CASRMTGFYGYTF. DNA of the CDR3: TGTGCCAGCAGAATGACAGGGTTCTATGGCTACACCTTC.